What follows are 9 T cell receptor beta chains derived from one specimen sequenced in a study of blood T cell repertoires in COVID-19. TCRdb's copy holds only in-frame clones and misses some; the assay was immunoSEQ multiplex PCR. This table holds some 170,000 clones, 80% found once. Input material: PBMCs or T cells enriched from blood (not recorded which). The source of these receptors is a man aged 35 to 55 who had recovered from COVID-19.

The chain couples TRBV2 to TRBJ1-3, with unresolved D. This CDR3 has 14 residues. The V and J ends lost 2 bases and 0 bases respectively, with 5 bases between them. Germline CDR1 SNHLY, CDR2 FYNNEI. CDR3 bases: TGTGCCAGCAGTGAACGCAGCTCTGGAAACACCATATATTTT. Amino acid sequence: CASSERSSGNTIYF. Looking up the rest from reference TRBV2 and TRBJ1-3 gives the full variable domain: EPEVTQTPSHQVTQMGQEVILRCVPISNHLYFYWYRQILGQKVEFLVSFYNNEISEKSEIFDDQFSVERPDGSNFTLKIRSTKLEDSAMYFCASSERSSGNTIYFGEGSWLTVV.

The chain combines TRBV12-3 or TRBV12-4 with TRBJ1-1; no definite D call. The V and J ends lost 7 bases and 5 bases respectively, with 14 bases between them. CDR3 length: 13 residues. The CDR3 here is CASIFRRGTEAFF. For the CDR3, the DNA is TGTGCCAGCATTTTCAGGCGGGGAACTGAAGCTTTCTTT.

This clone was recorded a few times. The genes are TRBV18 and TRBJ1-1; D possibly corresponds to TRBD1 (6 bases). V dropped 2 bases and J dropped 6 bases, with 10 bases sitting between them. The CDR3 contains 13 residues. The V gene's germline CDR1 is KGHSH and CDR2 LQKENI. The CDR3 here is CASSPTGKPEAFF. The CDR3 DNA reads TGTGCCAGCTCACCAACAGGGAAACCTGAAGCTTTCTTT.

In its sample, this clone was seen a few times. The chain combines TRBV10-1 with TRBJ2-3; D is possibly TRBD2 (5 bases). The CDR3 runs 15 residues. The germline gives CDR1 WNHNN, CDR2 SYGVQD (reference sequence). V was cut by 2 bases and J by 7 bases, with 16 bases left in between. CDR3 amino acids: CASSEVGARRYTQYF. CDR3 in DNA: TGCGCCAGCAGTGAGGTGGGAGCGAGGAGGTATACGCAGTATTTT.

CDR3 protein: CASRGDMNTEAFF. The CDR3 bases are TGTGCCAGCAGGGGGGACATGAACACTGAAGCTTTCTTT. The V gene is TRBV2, the J gene TRBJ1-1, with TRBD1 as a possible D gene (6 bases). Between the trimmed V and J ends, which lost 6 bases and 0 bases, there was a span of 8 bases. CDR3 length: 13 amino acids. Per the germline V gene, CDR1 is SNHLY and CDR2 is FYNNEI.

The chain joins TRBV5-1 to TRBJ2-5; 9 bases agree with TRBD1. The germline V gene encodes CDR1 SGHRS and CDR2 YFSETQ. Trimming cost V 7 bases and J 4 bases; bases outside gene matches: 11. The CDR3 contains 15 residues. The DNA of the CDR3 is TGCGCCAGCGGGCCCGGGACAGGGTGGTCAGAGACCCAGTACTTC. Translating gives CASGPGTGWSETQYF.

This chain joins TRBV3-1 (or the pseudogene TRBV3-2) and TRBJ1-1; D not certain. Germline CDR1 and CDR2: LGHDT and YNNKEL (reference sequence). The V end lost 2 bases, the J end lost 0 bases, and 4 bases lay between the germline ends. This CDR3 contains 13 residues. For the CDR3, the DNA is TGTGCCAGCAGCCAAAACTTGAACACTGAAGCTTTCTTT. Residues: CASSQNLNTEAFF.

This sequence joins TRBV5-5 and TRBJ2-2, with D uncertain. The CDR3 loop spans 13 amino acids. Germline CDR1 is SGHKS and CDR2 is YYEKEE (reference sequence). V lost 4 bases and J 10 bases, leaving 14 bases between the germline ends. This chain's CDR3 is CASSPPRPSELFF. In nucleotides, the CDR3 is TGTGCCAGCAGCCCTCCTAGGCCATCGGAGCTGTTTTTT.

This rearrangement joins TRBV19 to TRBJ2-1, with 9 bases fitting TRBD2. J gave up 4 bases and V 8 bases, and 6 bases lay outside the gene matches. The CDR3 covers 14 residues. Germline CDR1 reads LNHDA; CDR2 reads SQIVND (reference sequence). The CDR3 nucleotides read TGTGCCAGTCGAGCGGGGGGTCCGTACAATGAGCAGTTCTTC. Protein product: CASRAGGPYNEQFF.